This T cell receptor beta chain was identified in a study of blood T cell repertoires in COVID-19. Authors' methods: From reference gene primer amplification, estimates of nucleated cell counts were derived. Some clones are missing from TCRdb's copy, which holds only in-frame ones; the method was immunoSEQ multiplex PCR. V, J and clone size derive from that table, while D and trimming were established from the DNA sequence. The repertoire holds about 190,000 clones, with approximately 80% as singletons. The V gene's germline CDR1 is WSHSY and CDR2 SAAADI. This CDR3 contains 13 residues. Losses at the gene ends were 8 bases for V and 3 bases for J; bases not matched to a gene: 6.

The specimen sequenced was peripheral blood. The origin of this receptor is a man aged 45-65 years who had recovered from COVID-19. The chain couples TRBV10-2 to TRBJ2-5, with TRBD1 matching over 7 bases. CDR3 DNA: TGCGCCAGCGGGCTCGGGACAGAAGAGACCCAGTACTTC. Translated: CASGLGTEETQYF.